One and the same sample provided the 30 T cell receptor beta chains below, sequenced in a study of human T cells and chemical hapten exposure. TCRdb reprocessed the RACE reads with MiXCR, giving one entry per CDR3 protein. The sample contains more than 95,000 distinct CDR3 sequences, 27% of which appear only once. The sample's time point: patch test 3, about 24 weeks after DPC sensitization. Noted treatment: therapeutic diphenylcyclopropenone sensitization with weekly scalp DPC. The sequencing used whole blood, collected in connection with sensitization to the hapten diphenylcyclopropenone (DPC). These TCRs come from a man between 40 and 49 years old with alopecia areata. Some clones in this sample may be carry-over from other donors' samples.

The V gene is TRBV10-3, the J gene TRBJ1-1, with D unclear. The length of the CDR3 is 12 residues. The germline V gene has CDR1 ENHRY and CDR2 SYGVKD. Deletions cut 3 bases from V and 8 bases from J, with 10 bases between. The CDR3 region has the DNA TGTGCCATCAGTGACGTGAAATGGGAAGCTTTCTTT. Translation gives CAISDVKWEAFF.

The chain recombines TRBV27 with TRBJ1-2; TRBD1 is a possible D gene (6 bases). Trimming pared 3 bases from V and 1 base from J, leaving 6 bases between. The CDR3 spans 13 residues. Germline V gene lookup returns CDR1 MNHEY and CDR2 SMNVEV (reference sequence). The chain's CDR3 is CASSLDSNYGYTF. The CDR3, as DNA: TGTGCCAGCAGTTTGGACAGTAACTATGGCTACACCTTC.

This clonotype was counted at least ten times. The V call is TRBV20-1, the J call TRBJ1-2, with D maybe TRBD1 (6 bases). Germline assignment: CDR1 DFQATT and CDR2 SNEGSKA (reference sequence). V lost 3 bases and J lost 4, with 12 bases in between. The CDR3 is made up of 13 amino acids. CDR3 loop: CSASSDRTYGYTF. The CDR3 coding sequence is TGCAGTGCTAGTTCCGACAGGACCTATGGCTACACCTTC.

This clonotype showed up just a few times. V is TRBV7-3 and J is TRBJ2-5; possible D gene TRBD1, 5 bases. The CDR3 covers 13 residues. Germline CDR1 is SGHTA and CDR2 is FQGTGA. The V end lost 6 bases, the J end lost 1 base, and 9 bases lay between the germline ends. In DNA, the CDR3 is TGTGCCAGCAGTAGTGGGGCCCAAGAGACCCAGTACTTC. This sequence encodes CASSSGAQETQYF.

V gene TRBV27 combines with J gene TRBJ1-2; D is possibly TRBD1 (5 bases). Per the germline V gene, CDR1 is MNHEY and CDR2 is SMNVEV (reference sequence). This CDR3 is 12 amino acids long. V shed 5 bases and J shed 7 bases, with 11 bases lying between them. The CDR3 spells CASSEAGSGYTF. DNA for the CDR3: TGTGCCAGCAGTGAGGCAGGGTCTGGCTACACCTTC.

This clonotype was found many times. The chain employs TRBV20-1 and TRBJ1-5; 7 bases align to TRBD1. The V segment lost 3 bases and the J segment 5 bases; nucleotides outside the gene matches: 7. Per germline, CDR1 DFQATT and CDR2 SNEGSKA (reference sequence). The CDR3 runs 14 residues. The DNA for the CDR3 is TGCAGTGCTAGGGACAGGATGGGAGATCAGCCCCAGCATTTT. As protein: CSARDRMGDQPQHF.

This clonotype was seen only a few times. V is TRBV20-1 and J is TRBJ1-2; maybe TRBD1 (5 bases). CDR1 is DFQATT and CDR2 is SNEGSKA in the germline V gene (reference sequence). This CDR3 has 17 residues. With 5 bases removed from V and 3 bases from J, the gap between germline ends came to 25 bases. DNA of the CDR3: TGCAGTGCTCGCACCAGGACAAGGACCCTCTTCTACTATGGCTACACCTTC. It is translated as CSARTRTRTLFYYGYTF.

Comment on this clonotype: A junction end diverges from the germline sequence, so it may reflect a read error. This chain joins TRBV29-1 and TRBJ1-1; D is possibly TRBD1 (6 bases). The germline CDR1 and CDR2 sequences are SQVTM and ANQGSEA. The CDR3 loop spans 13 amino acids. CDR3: CSVGTGMNTEALF. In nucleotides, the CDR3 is TGCAGCGTGGGAACAGGGATGAACACTGAAGCTCTCTTT.

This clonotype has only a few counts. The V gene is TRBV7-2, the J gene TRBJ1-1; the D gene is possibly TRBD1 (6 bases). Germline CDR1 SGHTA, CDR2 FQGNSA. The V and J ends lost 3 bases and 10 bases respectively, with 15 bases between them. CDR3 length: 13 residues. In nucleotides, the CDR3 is TGTGCCAGCAGCTTGAGGGACAAAGTCGCAGCTTTCTTT. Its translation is CASSLRDKVAAFF.

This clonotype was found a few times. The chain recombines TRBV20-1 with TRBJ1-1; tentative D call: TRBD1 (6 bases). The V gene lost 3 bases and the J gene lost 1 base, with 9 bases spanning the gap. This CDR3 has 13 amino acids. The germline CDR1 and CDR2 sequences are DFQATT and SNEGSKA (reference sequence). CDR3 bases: TGCAGTGCTAGGGACAGACCGAACACTGAAGCTTTCTTT. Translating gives CSARDRPNTEAFF.

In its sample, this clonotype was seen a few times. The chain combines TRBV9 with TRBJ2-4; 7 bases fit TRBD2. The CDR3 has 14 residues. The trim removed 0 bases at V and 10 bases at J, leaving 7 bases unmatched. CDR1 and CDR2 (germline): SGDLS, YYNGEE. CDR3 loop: CASSVGSAGDIQYF. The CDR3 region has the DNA TGTGCCAGCAGCGTAGGGTCCGCGGGGGATATTCAGTACTTC.

The CDR3, as DNA: TGTGCCAGCAGCTTAGTGGGCGGTAGCGGGACGAACACCGGGGAGCTGTTTTTT. Its translation is CASSLVGGSGTNTGELFF. V and J are TRBV7-2 and TRBJ2-2; 8 bases agree with TRBD2. V trimming: 1 base; J trimming: 0 bases; junction bases outside the gene matches: 7. CDR3 size: 18 residues. Germline V CDR1 and CDR2: SGHTA, FQGNSA.

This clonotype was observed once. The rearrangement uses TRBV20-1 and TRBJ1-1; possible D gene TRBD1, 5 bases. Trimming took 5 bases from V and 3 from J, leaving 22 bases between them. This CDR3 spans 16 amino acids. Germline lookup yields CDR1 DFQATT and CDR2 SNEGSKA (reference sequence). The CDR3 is CSASPLRGRLDTEAFF. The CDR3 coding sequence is TGCAGTGCTTCTCCGTTAAGGGGACGTCTGGACACTGAAGCTTTCTTT.

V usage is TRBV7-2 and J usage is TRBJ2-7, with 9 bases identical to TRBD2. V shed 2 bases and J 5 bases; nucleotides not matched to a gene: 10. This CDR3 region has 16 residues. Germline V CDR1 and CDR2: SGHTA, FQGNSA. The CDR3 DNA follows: TGTGCCAGCAGCTTAACCTTATTAGCGGGAGTTCACGAGCAGTACTTC. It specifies CASSLTLLAGVHEQYF.

CDR3 sequence (DNA): TGTGCCAGCAGTTGGGTGAGCGGCAAATATACAGATACGCAGTATTTT. Amino acids: CASSWVSGKYTDTQYF. The chain joins TRBV28 to TRBJ2-3; tentatively, D is TRBD2 (5 bases). The germline V gene encodes CDR1 MDHEN and CDR2 SYDVKM. Trimming pared 4 bases from V and 3 bases from J, leaving 17 bases between. The CDR3 covers 16 residues.

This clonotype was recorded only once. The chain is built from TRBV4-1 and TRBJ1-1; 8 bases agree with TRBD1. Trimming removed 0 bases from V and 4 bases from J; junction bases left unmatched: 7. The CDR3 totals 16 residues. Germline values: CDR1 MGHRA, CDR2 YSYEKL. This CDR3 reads CASSQEPHRGITEAFF. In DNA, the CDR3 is TGCGCCAGCAGCCAAGAGCCCCACAGGGGGATCACTGAAGCTTTCTTT.

CDR3 loop: CASSYGDGTGELFF. CDR3 coding DNA: TGCGCCAGCAGCTACGGGGACGGCACCGGGGAGCTGTTTTTT. The V and J genes are TRBV5-1 and TRBJ2-2, with D perhaps matching TRBD1 or TRBD2 (5 bases each). Trimming removed 3 bases from V and 4 bases from J, with 10 bases in between. This CDR3 is 14 amino acids long. Germline V gene data show CDR1 as SGHRS and CDR2 as YFSETQ.

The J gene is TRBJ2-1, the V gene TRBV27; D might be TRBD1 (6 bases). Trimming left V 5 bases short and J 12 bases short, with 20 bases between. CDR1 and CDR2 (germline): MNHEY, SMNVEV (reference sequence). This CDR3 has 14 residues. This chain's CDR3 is CASSPSRGRAGQFF. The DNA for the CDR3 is TGTGCCAGCAGTCCCTCCAGGGGTCGGGCAGGGCAGTTCTTC.

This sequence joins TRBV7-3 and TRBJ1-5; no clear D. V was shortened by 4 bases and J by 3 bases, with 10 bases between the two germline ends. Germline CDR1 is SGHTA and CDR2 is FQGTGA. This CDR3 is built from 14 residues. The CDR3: CASSYRHTNQPQHF. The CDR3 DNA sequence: TGTGCCAGCAGCTACCGACACACCAATCAGCCCCAGCATTTT.

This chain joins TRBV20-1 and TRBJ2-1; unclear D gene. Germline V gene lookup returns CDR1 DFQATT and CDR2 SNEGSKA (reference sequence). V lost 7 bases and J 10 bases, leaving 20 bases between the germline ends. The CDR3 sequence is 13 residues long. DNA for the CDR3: TGCAGTGTCCGGGCTCCGGGCTCCCAAGAGCAGTTCTTC. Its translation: CSVRAPGSQEQFF.

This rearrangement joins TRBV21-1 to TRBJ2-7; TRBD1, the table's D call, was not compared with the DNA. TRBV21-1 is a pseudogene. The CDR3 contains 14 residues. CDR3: CASSNRGYSYEQYF. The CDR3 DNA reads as TGTGCCAGCAGCAACAGGGGGTACTCCTACGAGCAGTACTTC.

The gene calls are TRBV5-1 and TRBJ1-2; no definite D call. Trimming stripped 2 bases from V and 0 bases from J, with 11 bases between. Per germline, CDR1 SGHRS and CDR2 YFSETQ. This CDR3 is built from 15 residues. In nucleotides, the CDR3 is TGCGCCAGCAGCTTTGGAACAGATCCTAACTATGGCTACACCTTC. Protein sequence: CASSFGTDPNYGYTF. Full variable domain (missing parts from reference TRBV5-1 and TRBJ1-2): KAGVTQTPRYLIKTRGQQVTLSCSPISGHRSVSWYQQTPGQGLQFLFEYFSETQRNKGNFPGRFSGRQFSNSRSEMNVSTLELGDSALYLCASSFGTDPNYGYTFGSGTRLTVV.

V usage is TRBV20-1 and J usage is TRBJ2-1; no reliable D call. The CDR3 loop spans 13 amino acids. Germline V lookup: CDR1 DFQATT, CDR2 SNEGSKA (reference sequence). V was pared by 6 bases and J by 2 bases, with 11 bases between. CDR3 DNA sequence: TGCAGTGCCAAAAAGTTACCCTACAATGAGCAGTTCTTC. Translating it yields CSAKKLPYNEQFF.

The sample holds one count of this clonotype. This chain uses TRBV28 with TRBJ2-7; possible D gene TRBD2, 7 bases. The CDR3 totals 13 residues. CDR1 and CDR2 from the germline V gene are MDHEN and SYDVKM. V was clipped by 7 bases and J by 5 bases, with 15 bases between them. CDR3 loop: CASKGGAWNEQYF. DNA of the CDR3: TGTGCCAGCAAGGGGGGGGCGTGGAACGAGCAGTACTTC.

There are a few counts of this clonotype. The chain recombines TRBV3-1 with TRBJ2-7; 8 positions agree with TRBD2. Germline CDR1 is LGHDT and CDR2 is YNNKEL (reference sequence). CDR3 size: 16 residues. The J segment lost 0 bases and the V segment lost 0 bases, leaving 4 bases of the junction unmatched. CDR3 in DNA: TGTGCCAGCAGCCAAGAAAGCGGGACTAGCTCCTACGAGCAGTACTTC. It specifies CASSQESGTSSYEQYF.

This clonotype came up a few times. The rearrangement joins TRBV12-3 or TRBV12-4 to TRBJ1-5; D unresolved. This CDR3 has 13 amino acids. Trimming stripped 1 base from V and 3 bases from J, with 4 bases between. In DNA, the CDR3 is TGTGCCAGCAGTTTAGTCGACAATCAGCCCCAGCATTTT. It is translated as CASSLVDNQPQHF.

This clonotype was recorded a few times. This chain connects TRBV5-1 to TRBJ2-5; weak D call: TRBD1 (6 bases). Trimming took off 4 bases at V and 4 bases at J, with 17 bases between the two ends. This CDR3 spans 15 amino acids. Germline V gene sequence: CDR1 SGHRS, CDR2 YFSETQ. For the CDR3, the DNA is TGCGCCAGCAGCACCACGGACAGTCTCGGAGAGACCCAGTACTTC. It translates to CASSTTDSLGETQYF.

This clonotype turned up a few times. CDR3 DNA: TGCGCCAGCAGCCTGGCAGGGGAAGGCTATGGCTACACCTTC. Amino acids: CASSLAGEGYGYTF. The gene calls are TRBV5-1 and TRBJ1-2; D perhaps matches TRBD1 (6 bases). Trimming took off 4 bases at V and 4 bases at J, with 14 bases between the two ends. The CDR3 has 14 amino acids. CDR1 is SGHRS and CDR2 is YFSETQ in the germline V gene.

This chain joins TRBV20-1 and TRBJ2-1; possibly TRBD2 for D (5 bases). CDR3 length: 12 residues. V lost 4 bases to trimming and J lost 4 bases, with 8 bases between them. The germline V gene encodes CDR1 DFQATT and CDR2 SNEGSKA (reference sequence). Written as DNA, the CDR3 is TGCAGTGCTACCGGCGGGTACAATGAGCAGTTCTTC. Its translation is CSATGGYNEQFF.

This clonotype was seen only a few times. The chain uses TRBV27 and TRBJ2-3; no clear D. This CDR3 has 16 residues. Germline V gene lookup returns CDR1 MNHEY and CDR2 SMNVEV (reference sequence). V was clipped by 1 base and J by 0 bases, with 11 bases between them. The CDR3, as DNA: TGTGCCAGCAGTTTATATCGGCGGATTAGCACAGATACGCAGTATTTT. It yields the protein CASSLYRRISTDTQYF.